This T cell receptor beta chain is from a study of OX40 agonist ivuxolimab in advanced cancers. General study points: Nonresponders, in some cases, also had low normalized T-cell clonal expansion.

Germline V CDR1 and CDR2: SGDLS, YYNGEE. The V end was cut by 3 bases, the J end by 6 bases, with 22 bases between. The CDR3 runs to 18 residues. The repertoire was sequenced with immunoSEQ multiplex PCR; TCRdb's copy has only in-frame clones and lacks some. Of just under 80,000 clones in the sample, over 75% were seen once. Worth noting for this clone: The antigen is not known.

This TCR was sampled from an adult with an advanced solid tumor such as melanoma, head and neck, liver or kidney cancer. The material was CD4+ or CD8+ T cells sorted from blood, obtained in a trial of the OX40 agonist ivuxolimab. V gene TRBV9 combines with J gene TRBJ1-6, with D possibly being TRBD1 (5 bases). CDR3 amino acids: CASSAGPWRAASNSPLHF. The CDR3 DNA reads TGTGCCAGCAGCGCGGGGCCTTGGCGTGCAGCGAGTAATTCACCCCTCCACTTT.